Sequencing of this TCR beta chain was carried out in a study of cytomegalovirus exposure and HLA in healthy donors. Study background: Earlier findings included some 100 million unique TCR beta sequences obtained from about 180 million T cells. Early on, a data release was issued that held some 85 million unique TCRs from HLA-typed donors.

Whole-study findings and limits: Being productive about 87% or about 30% of the time was typical of most TCR beta V segments in an earlier analysis. A highly shared variant cluster was judged a likely technical artifact.

The PCR used 60 Vbeta and 13 Jbeta primers. Here immunoSEQ multiplex PCR was the method, and the copy in TCRdb shows in-frame clones only, minus some. The table has approximately 160,000 clones, 75% seen once. The germline V gene encodes CDR1 LNHDA and CDR2 SQIVND (reference sequence). Trimming removed 6 bases from V and 2 bases from J; junction bases left unmatched: 9. The CDR3 is 16 amino acids. In regard to this clone: The antigen is not known.

The sequence was obtained from a man in his late teens or twenties in good health and CMV-seronegative. Sequencing used PBMCs. The rearrangement joins TRBV19 to TRBJ2-2; TRBD1 aligns across 7 bases. The CDR3 region has the DNA TGTGCCAGTAGCACCGGGACAGTTGTCAACACCGGGGAGCTGTTTTTT. It is translated as CASSTGTVVNTGELFF.